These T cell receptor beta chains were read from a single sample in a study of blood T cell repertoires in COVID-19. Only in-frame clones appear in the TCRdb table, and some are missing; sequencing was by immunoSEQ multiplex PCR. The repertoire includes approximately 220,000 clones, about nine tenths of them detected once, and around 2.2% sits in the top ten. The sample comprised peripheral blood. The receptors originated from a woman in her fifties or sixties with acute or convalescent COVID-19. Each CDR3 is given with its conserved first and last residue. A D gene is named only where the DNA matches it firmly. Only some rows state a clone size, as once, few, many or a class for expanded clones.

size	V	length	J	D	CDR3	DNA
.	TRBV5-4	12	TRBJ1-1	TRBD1	CASSSTGYEAFF	TGTGCCAGCAGCTCGACAGGGTACGAAGCTTTCTTT
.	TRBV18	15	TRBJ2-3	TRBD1	CASSPAGGMGDTQYF	TGTGCCAGCTCACCGGCAGGGGGCATGGGAGATACGCAGTATTTT
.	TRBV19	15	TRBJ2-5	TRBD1	CASSLIGTAQETQYF	TGTGCCAGTAGCCTAATCGGGACAGCCCAAGAGACCCAGTACTTC
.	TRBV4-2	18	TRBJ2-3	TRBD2	CASSQEVASGGHFDTQYF	TGTGCCAGCAGCCAAGAAGTGGCTAGCGGGGGGCATTTCGATACGCAGTATTTT
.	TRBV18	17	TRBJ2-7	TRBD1	CASSPISLVTGAHEQYF	TGTGCCAGCTCACCGATTAGTCTAGTAACAGGGGCCCACGAGCAGTACTTC
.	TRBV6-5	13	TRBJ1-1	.	CASSLDTYTEAFF	TGTGCCAGCAGTCTCGACACCTACACTGAAGCTTTCTTT
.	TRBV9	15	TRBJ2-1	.	CASSVSRTSYNEQFF	TGTGCCAGCAGCGTTTCGCGTACCTCCTACAATGAGCAGTTCTTC
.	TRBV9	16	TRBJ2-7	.	CASSDNERGSSYEQYF	TGTGCCAGCAGCGACAATGAGCGCGGGTCCTCCTACGAGCAGTACTTC
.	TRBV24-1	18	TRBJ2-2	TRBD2	CATSEGLVSSSWAGELFF	TGTGCCACCAGTGAAGGACTAGTTTCTAGCTCCTGGGCCGGGGAGCTGTTTTTT
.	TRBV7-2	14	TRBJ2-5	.	CASSSRQVQETQYF	TGTGCCAGCAGCTCTCGACAGGTCCAAGAGACCCAGTACTTC
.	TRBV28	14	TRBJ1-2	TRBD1	CASSSAGGGYGYTF	TGTGCCAGCAGTTCCGCAGGGGGCGGCTATGGCTACACCTTC
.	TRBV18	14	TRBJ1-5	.	CASSPSGGEQPQHF	TGTGCCAGCTCCCCGTCGGGGGGAGAACAGCCCCAGCATTTT
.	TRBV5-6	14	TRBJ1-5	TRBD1	CASSLQGANQPQHF	TGTGCCAGCAGCCTACAGGGGGCGAACCAGCCCCAGCATTTT
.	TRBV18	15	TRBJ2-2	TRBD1	CASSPRDSHTGELFF	TGTGCCAGCTCACCTCGGGACAGTCACACCGGGGAGCTGTTTTTT
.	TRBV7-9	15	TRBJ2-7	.	CASSLVRGKLYEQYF	TGTGCCAGCAGCTTAGTAAGGGGTAAGCTGTACGAGCAGTACTTC
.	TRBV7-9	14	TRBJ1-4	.	CASSLGLQGEKLFF	TGTGCCAGCAGCTTGGGACTACAGGGTGAAAAACTGTTTTTT
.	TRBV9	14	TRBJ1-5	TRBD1	CASSAGTGIQPQHF	TGTGCCAGCAGCGCGGGGACAGGGATTCAGCCCCAGCATTTT
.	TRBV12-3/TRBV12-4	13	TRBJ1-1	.	CASSWGQLTEAFF	TGTGCCAGCAGTTGGGGACAACTCACTGAAGCTTTCTTT
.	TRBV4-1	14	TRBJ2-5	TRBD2	CASSLGLSQETQYF	TGCGCCAGCAGCCTGGGACTAAGCCAAGAGACCCAGTACTTC
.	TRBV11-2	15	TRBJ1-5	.	CASSPGGSHNQPQHF	TGTGCCAGCAGCCCCGGAGGGTCCCACAATCAGCCCCAGCATTTT
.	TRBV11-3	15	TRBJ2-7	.	CASSLAGTLSYEQYF	TGTGCCAGCAGCTTAGCTGGGACACTTTCCTACGAGCAGTACTTC
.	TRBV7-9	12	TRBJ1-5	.	CASSLSNQPQHF	TGTGCCAGCAGCCTTAGCAATCAGCCCCAGCATTTT
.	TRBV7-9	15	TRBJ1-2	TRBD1	CASSSGGTDLYGYTF	TGTGCCAGCAGCTCTGGTGGGACAGACTTATATGGCTACACCTTC
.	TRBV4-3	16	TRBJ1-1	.	CASARKFSVMNTEAFF	TGCGCCAGCGCTAGAAAATTTTCGGTTATGAACACTGAAGCTTTCTTT
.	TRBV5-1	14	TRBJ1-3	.	CASSLDSTGNTIYF	TGCGCCAGCAGCTTGGACTCAACTGGAAACACCATATATTTT
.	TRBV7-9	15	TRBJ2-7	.	CASSLALTGPYEQYF	TGTGCCAGCAGCTTAGCCCTGACAGGTCCCTACGAGCAGTACTTC
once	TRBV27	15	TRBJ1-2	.	CASSLGAGANYGYTF	TGTGCCAGCAGTTTAGGGGCAGGAGCTAACTATGGCTACACCTTC
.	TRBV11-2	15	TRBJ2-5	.	CASSLDALYQETQYF	TGTGCCAGCAGCTTAGACGCACTATACCAAGAGACCCAGTACTTC
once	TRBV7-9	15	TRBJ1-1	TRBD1	CASSFSGTGDTEAFF	TGTGCCAGCAGCTTTTCCGGGACAGGGGACACTGAAGCTTTCTTT
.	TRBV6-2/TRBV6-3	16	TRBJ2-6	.	CASSPWAYSGANVLTF	TGTGCCAGCAGCCCTTGGGCCTACTCTGGGGCCAACGTCCTGACTTTC
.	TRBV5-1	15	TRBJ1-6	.	CASSLAPGKDSPLHF	TGCGCCAGCAGCTTGGCTCCAGGGAAGGATTCACCCCTCCACTTT
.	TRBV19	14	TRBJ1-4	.	CASSTRSTNEKLFF	TGTGCCAGTAGTACCCGGTCAACTAATGAAAAACTGTTTTTT
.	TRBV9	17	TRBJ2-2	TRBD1	CASSVASRGPNTGELFF	TGTGCCAGCAGCGTAGCATCCAGGGGGCCCAACACCGGGGAGCTGTTTTTT
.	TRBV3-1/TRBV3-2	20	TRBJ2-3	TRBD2	CASSRGPGLAGVGGTDTQYF	TGTGCCAGCAGCCGGGGTCCGGGACTAGCGGGAGTGGGAGGCACAGATACGCAGTATTTT
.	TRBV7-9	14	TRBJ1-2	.	CASSSPGLLGGYTF	TGTGCCAGCAGCTCACCGGGACTTTTGGGGGGCTACACCTTC
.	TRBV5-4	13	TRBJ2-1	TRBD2	CASSVSGMNEQFF	TGTGCCAGCAGCGTTAGCGGGATGAATGAGCAGTTCTTC
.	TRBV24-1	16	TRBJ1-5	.	CATSDSTGGYNQPQHF	TGTGCCACCAGTGACTCGACGGGGGGGTACAATCAGCCCCAGCATTTT
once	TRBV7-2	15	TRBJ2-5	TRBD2	CASSSTSGDHETQYF	TGTGCCAGCAGCTCAACTAGCGGGGATCATGAGACCCAGTACTTC
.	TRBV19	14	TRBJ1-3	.	CASSWQSEGNTIYF	TGTGCCAGTAGTTGGCAGTCGGAGGGAAACACCATATATTTT
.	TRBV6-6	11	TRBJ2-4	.	CASRGSGVQYF	TGTGCCAGTAGGGGGTCCGGGGTTCAGTACTTC
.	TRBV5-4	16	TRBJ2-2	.	CASSLKQGGGTGELFF	TGTGCCAGCAGCTTAAAACAGGGCGGCGGCACCGGGGAGCTGTTTTTT
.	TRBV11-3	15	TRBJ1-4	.	CASSPRIDRREKLFF	TGTGCCAGCAGCCCTAGGATCGACAGAAGGGAAAAACTGTTTTTT
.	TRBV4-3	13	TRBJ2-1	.	CASSQDRGFEQFF	TGCGCCAGCAGCCAAGATCGGGGGTTTGAGCAGTTCTTC
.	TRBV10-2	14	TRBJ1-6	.	CASSESSGNSPLHF	TGCGCCAGCAGTGAGTCATCGGGGAATTCACCCCTCCACTTT
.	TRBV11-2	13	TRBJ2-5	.	CASSLGRVGTQYF	TGTGCCAGCAGCTTAGGCAGGGTAGGGACCCAGTACTTC
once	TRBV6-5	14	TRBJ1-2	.	CASSYSQTRGGYTF	TGTGCCAGCAGTTACTCCCAAACCCGGGGAGGCTACACCTTC
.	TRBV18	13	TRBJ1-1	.	CASSPWGGTEAFF	TGTGCCAGCTCACCGTGGGGGGGCACTGAAGCTTTCTTT
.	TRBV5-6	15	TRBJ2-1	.	CASSYRAPLYNEQFF	TGTGCCAGCAGCTACAGGGCACCTCTCTACAATGAGCAGTTCTTC